The clone carrying this T cell receptor beta chain was counted a few times. The antigen is not known. The data derive from a study of T cells in localized non-small cell lung cancer. Study-wide results and caveats: When the top 100 tumor clones were examined, a median approximately 59 of them also appeared in the adjacent lung, which was paired and uninvolved.

Generated by immunoSEQ multiplex PCR, the TCRdb table keeps only in-frame clones and is missing some. The sample lists over 2,000 clones, about 27% seen once, with around 16% in the top ten. Sequenced here: lung tumor tissue, sampled before any cancer treatment. This TCR derives from a male donor aged 60 or over with stage III squamous cell lung carcinoma.

The CDR3 reads CSVGIDGLQETQYF. Written as DNA, the CDR3 is TGCAGCGTTGGTATTGACGGGCTACAAGAGACCCAGTACTTC. This sequence joins TRBV29-1 and TRBJ2-5; D uncertain. Germline values: CDR1 SQVTM, CDR2 ANQGSEA. The CDR3 covers 14 residues. Trimming took off 4 bases at V and 2 bases at J, with 14 bases between the two ends.